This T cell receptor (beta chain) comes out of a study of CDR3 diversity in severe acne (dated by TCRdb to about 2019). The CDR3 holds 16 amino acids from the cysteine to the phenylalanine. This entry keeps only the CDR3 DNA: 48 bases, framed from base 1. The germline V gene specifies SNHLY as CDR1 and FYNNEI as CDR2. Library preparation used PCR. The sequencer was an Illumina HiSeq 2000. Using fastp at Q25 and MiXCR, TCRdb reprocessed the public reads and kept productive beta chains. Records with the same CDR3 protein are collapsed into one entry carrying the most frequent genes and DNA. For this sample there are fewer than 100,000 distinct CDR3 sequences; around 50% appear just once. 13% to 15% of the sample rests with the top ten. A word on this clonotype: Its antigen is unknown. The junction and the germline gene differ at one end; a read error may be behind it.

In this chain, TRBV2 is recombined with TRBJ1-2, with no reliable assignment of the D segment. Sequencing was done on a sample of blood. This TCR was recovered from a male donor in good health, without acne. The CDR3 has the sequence CAGSEARQLMGDGYTF. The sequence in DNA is TGTGCCGGCAGTGAAGCGCGTCAACTAATGGGTGATGGCTACACCTTC.